The following is a T cell receptor beta chain sequence with its context. Antigen unknown. This sample was taken from a study of shared clonotypes between healthy human individuals. Study-wide points: A handful of donors showed sharing of about 5.5% of naive CD4 clonotypes. In general, naive subsets displayed greater estimated richness than memory subsets did.

In germline, CDR1 is SGHRS, CDR2 YFSETQ. Deletions cut 0 bases from V and 7 bases from J, with 7 bases between. This CDR3 comprises 12 residues. Assay execution took place at the deep level. Libraries were prepared by immunoSEQ multiplex PCR; TCRdb keeps only in-frame clonotypes and omits some of them. The sample includes about 2.2 million clones, roughly 93% of them seen just once. It was CD45RO-negative cells, positively selected for CCR7, that made up naive CD8 cells, with terminally differentiated effector memory CD45RA+ cells excluded. Sequenced input: naive CD8+ T cells from PBMCs. The clonotype was recovered from a man between 18 and 29 years old in good health. Some clones in this sample may be carry-over from other donors' samples. The rearrangement uses TRBV5-1 and TRBJ1-1; no definite D call. The chain's CDR3 is CASSLVGSEAFF. The CDR3, as DNA: TGCGCCAGCAGCTTGGTTGGGAGTGAAGCTTTCTTT.